The present T cell receptor (beta chain) was sequenced within a study of T cell repertoires in enteric fever (dated by TCRdb to the late 2010s). About the study as a whole: Working with volunteers who had been experimentally challenged with Salmonella Typhi or Paratyphi A, the study rebuilt the Salmonella-specific repertoire of their circulating effector CD4+ T cells. T cell staining, including ex vivo staining, was performed with tetramers loaded with CdtB(105-125) peptide variants (SP110Y, ST110H). Circulating effector CD4+ T cells that responded to Salmonella infection were identified with mass cytometry. Four approaches were merged in the work: T cell receptor sequencing, unbiased single-cell cloning, mass cytometry and live fluorescence barcoding. The full study reports these points: Cross-reactive responses against distantly related Salmonella serovars, as well as clones recognizing antigens unique to S. Typhi or S. Paratyphi A, were included among the expanded clonotypes. S. Typhi- and S. Paratyphi A-specific immunodominant T cell antigens were identified as HlyE and CdtB, respectively. The accumulation of T cells that did not cross-react between serovars appeared to be driven by single amino acid variations in CdtB and PhoN, the immunodominant proteins.

This clonotype is considered medium-sized (0.01 to 0.1%). The antigen this receptor binds is unknown. No much larger clone is present one base from it, and per-base qualities are unavailable. The CDR3, from cysteine to phenylalanine, totals 18 residues. CDR3 DNA only is kept here, 54 bases in frame from base 1. After removal of 0 bases from V and 0 bases from J, the junction retains 6 bases not matched to a gene. In the germline V gene (reference sequence), CDR1 corresponds to WNHNN and CDR2 to SYGVQD. Instrument used: Illumina MiSeq. TCRdb applied fastp at Q25 and MiXCR to the public reads, then kept only in-frame beta chains. Merged by CDR3 protein, the rows form single entries marked with the most common genes and DNA. The sample contains 1,200 to 1,500 distinct CDR3 sequences, about 32% of them found a single time. The top ten constitute approximately 19% of the sample.

The sequence was obtained from a human donor with Salmonella enteric fever, either typhoid or paratyphoid (not recorded which). Sequenced: CCR7- CD38- CD4+ T cells from PBMCs. This chain joins TRBV10-1 to TRBJ2-2; the central 8 bases match TRBD1. The CDR3: CASSESPSQGANTGELFF. The nucleotides read TGCGCCAGCAGTGAGTCGCCTTCACAGGGGGCGAACACCGGGGAGCTGTTTTTT.